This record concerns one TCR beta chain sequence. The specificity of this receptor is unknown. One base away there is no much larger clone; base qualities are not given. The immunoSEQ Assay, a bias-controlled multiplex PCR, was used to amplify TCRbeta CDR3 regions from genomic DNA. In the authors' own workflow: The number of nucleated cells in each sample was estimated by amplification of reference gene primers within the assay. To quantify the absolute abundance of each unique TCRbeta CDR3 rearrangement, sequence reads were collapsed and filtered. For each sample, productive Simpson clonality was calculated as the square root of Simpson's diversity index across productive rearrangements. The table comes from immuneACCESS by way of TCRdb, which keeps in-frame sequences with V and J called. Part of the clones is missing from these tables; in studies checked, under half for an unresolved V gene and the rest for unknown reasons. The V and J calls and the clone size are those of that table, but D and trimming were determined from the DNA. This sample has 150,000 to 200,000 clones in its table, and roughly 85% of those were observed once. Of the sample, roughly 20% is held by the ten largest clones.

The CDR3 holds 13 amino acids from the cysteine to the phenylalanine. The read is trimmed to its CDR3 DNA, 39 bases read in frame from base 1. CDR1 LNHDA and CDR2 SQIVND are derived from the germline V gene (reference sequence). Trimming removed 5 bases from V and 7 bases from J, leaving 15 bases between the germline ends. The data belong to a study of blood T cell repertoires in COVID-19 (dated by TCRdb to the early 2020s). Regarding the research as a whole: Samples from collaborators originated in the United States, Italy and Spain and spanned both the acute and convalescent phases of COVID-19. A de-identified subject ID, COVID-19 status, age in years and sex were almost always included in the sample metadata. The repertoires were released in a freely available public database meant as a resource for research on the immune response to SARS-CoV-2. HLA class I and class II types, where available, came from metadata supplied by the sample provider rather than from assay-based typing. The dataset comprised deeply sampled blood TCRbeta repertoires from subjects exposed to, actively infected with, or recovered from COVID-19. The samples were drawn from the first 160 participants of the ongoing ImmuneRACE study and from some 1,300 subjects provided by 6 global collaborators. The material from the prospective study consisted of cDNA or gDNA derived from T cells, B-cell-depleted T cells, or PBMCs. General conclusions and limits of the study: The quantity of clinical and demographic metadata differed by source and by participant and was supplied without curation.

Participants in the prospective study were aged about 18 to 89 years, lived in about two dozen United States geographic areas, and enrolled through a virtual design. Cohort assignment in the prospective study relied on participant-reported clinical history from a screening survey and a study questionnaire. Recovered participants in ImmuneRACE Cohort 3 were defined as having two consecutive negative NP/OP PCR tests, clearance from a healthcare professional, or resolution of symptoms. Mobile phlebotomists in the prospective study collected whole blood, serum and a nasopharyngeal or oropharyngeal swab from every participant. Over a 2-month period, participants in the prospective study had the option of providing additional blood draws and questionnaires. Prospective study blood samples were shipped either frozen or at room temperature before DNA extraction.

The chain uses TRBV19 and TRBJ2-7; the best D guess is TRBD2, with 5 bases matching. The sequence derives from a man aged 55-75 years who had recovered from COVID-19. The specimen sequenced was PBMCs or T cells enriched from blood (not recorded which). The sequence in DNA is TGTGCCAGTAGTGAGCAAAGGTCGGGGGAGCAGTACTTC. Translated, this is CASSEQRSGEQYF.